The rows below give T cell receptor beta chains drawn from one sample of a study of response to subunit inactivated influenza vaccine. Using its own MiXCR run on the RT-PCR reads, TCRdb lists one record per CDR3 protein. This sample has about 500,000 distinct CDR3 sequences, with approximately 7.3% found just once. The sequences come from PBMCs from blood, collected around 25 months after vaccination. The receptors were sampled from a man between 45 and 75 years old who received an inactivated influenza vaccine. Both conserved end residues are part of each CDR3. D genes are given only for firm matches. Clone sizes are given selectively: once, few, many, or a class where the clone is expanded.

CDR3 protein	CDR3 DNA	V gene	J gene	clone size	D gene
CASSLSAIETQYF	TGTGCCAGCAGTTTATCAGCGATAGAGACCCAGTACTTC	TRBV27	TRBJ2-5	many	-
CSAWDGGSQPQHF	TGCAGTGCTTGGGATGGGGGCAGTCAGCCCCAGCATTTT	TRBV20-1	TRBJ1-5	-	-
CASSFSSGYTF	TGTGCCAGCAGTTTCTCTTCTGGCTACACCTTC	TRBV12-3/TRBV12-4	TRBJ1-2	-	-
CASRAQGARGQPQHF	TGTGCCAGTAGAGCTCAGGGGGCCCGGGGTCAGCCCCAGCATTTT	TRBV19	TRBJ1-5	few	TRBD1
CSVGQGGIPIGYTF	TGCAGCGTGGGACAGGGCGGAATACCTATTGGCTACACCTTC	TRBV29-1	TRBJ1-2	-	TRBD1
CASSYSMREQFF	TGTGCCAGCAGTTACTCGATGAGGGAGCAGTTCTTC	TRBV6-5	TRBJ2-1	many	-
CSVQEAQTQYF	TGCAGCGTTCAGGAGGCGCAAACCCAGTACTTC	TRBV29-1	TRBJ2-5	many	-
CASSQILTGRNEQYF	TGCGCCAGCAGCCAAATTCTCACGGGACGCAACGAGCAGTACTTC	TRBV4-1	TRBJ2-7	few	-
CAISVGQPAKYF	TGTGCCATCAGTGTGGGCCAGCCCGCTAAGTACTTC	TRBV10-3	TRBJ2-7	many	-
CATSDWDQGSYSYEQYF	TGTGCCACCAGTGATTGGGACCAGGGGTCCTACTCCTACGAGCAGTACTTC	TRBV24-1	TRBJ2-7	-	-
CSVATSEQYF	TGCAGCGTTGCGACTTCCGAGCAGTACTTC	TRBV29-1	TRBJ2-7	few	-
CASSQNSDTGELFF	TGTGCCAGCAGCCAAAACAGCGACACCGGGGAGCTGTTTTTT	TRBV14	TRBJ2-2	few	-
CAWVPSTKNYGYTF	TGTGCCTGGGTACCCTCGACGAAAAACTATGGCTACACCTTC	TRBV30	TRBJ1-2	-	-
CSTKTPGLADYNEQFF	TGCAGTACCAAGACTCCAGGACTAGCGGACTACAATGAGCAGTTCTTC	TRBV20-1	TRBJ2-1	few	TRBD2
CASSVGTRPSGEGSEQFF	TGTGCCAGCAGCGTCGGGACTCGGCCCTCCGGCGAAGGGTCTGAGCAGTTCTTC	TRBV11-2	TRBJ2-1	many	-
CASTPVPSRDRAMNTEAFF	TGTGCCAGCACCCCCGTTCCATCCCGGGACAGGGCAATGAACACTGAAGCTTTCTTT	TRBV28	TRBJ1-1	-	TRBD1
CASRVTVNTEAFF	TGTGCCAGCAGAGTGACAGTGAACACTGAAGCTTTCTTT	TRBV12-3/TRBV12-4	TRBJ1-1	-	-